This T cell receptor beta chain is from a study of shared clonotypes between healthy human individuals (dated by TCRdb to 2020 to 2022). Notes on the research overall: The cohort comprised two women and a few men aged 18 to 49 years. Per donor, three plates each were used for CD4 naive and CD4 memory, two for CD8 naive, and one for CD8 memory. Each donor's leukapheresis produced roughly between about 0.9 and 9.5 billion PBMCs. To increase sequencing depth and limit assay-specific biases, TCR repertoire library preparation and sequencing were carried out by different laboratories using diverse techniques. To estimate repertoire size and how much clonotypes are shared between individuals, the study performed deep sequencing of blood TCR repertoires from about five healthy adults.

Using the deep immunoSEQ assay, TCR CDR3 regions were amplified from genomic DNA by multiplex PCR. Extracted genomic DNA from each cell subset was distributed evenly across all wells of several immunoSEQ 96-well plates, and each plate was treated as a replicate. Each replicate PCR for sorted subsets received about 180 ng genomic DNA, equal to 30,000 or so T cell genomes. The purified libraries were quantified using a Qubit 3.0 fluorometer, sized with a Bioanalyzer 2100, and then quantified again using the KAPA Library Quantification kit. Every immunoSEQ 96-well plate was sequenced on a dedicated single-read 150-cycle Illumina NextSeq 550 flow cell. The published analysis was carried out like this. Because the immunoSEQ output included only junctional sequences and no quality scores, the filtering could not be the same as the filtering used for full-length reads. Sequences were annotated with PyIR, a Python wrapper for IgBLAST v1.9, and V/J genes and CDR3 were assigned using IMGT germline references. Reads with weak V/J assignments (E-value above 1e-6), missing CDR3, stop codons, out-of-frame junctions, or ambiguous translated residues were removed. V3J clonotypes were defined as sequences sharing the same inferred V gene, J gene, and CDR3 amino acid sequence. To compute the percentage overlap between repertoires, the number of shared unique clonotypes was divided by the size of the smaller repertoire. Repertoire richness was assessed with RTK rarefaction, the Chao1 estimator, and Recon v2.1 estimates of unobserved clonotypes. OLGA was used to compute generation probabilities for all TCRbeta clonotypes that the gDNA method yielded from a handful of donors. The immuneACCESS repertoire file appears here via TCRdb, limited to in-frame rearrangements. These files lack a portion of the clones; in checked studies, under half of the deficit traces to unresolved V genes, and the cause of the others is not known. Clone size and V and J calls were adopted from that table, with D and trimming inferred from the DNA. The sample table lists 600,000 to 750,000 clones, around 72% of them with a count of one. The ten largest account for around 2% of the sample.

General conclusions and limits of the study: Higher generation probabilities were observed for clonotypes shared by all four sorted-subset donors than for non-shared clonotypes. Only blood was sampled, and tissue TCR repertoires likely differ from those in blood. Sharing across several donors was observed for around 5% of naive CD4, around 3.5% of naive CD8, 2.3% of memory CD4, and 0.4% of memory CD8 clonotypes. Incomplete sequencing was indicated by rarefaction of sorted-subset datasets, despite the large sequencing depth. Naive subsets generally had larger estimated clonotype richness than memory subsets. Pairwise subsampling led to the expectation that sequencing depth would affect the degree of clonotype sharing among donors. Because the study included only a small number of donors, the genetic and exposure-history diversity represented was limited.

The donors were healthy, HIV-negative adults who had no recently reported acute infections or vaccinations. All donors were Caucasian adults living in Nashville, Tennessee, USA. CD4+ T cells were enriched by magnetic negative selection; naive cells were then positively selected on CD45RA, and the negative fraction formed the memory subset. Blood was obtained by leukapheresis, after which PBMCs were separated by Ficoll-Histopaque density gradient centrifugation and cryopreserved in liquid nitrogen vapor phase. Purity and quantity of every magnetically sorted T cell population were checked by analytical flow cytometry. From each sorted fraction, genomic DNA was isolated and quantified by UV absorbance on a Nanodrop 2000c. Concerning this clone itself: Its antigen is currently not known. It has no much larger one-base neighbor in the sample; base qualities were not kept.

Reading the germline V gene (reference sequence) gives CDR1 MNHNY and CDR2 SVGAGI. Counted from cysteine to phenylalanine, this CDR3 has 14 amino acids. Of all the DNA, just the CDR3 is kept, 42 bases in frame from base 1. From V the trimming removes 7 bases and from J it removes 7 bases, while the gene matches leave 11 bases of the junction unaccounted for. This receptor was obtained from a woman aged 30 to 39 in good health. Here the chain combines TRBV6-6 and TRBJ2-7; 9 central nucleotides agree with TRBD1. Material for sequencing was memory CD4+ T cells sorted from blood. Reading the label with the study, this specimen's cell subset or site is: CD45RA-negative fraction. This receptor has the CDR3 CASTKQGAPGEQYF. The nucleotides are TGTGCCAGCACGAAACAGGGGGCTCCGGGTGAGCAGTACTTC.